The next 24 T cell receptor beta chains were all read from a single sample in a study of cytomegalovirus exposure and HLA in healthy donors. Use of 60 Vbeta and 13 Jbeta primers characterized the PCR. Generated by immunoSEQ multiplex PCR, the TCRdb table keeps only in-frame clones and is missing some. Among 150,000 to 200,000 clones, about 63% were seen once, and the ten largest hold about 2.5%. Sequencing was performed on PBMCs. The origin of the receptors is a woman between 40 and 55 years old in good health and CMV-seropositive.

The rearrangement joins TRBV19 to TRBJ1-1, with D perhaps TRBD1 (5 bases). The CDR3 has 14 amino acids. V was cut by 0 bases and J by 6 bases, with 11 bases left in between. CDR1 is LNHDA and CDR2 is SQIVND in the germline V gene (reference sequence). The chain's CDR3 is CASSIDLRAAEAFF. The CDR3 nucleotides are TGTGCCAGTAGTATAGATCTCAGGGCGGCTGAAGCTTTCTTT.

The chain joins TRBV2 to TRBJ1-4; tentatively, D is TRBD1 (6 bases). Deletions cut 6 bases from V and 0 bases from J, with 8 bases between. The CDR3 spans 14 residues. CDR1 is SNHLY, CDR2 FYNNEI, per germline. The CDR3 nucleotides read TGTGCCAGCAGGGACAGAGCAACTAATGAAAAACTGTTTTTT. This gives the protein CASRDRATNEKLFF.

This rearrangement joins TRBV27 to TRBJ2-7, with 8 bases matching TRBD1. Germline CDR1 MNHEY, CDR2 SMNVEV (reference sequence). The CDR3 spans 15 residues. The V gene end was trimmed by 3 bases and the J gene end by 4 bases; junction bases not matched to a gene: 8. CDR3 protein: CASSFRPGGGYEQYF. CDR3 coding DNA: TGTGCCAGCAGTTTTCGGCCAGGGGGCGGATACGAGCAGTACTTC.

The gene calls are TRBV28 and TRBJ1-4; D unresolved. V lost 5 bases, J lost 17 bases, and 21 bases lay in between. Germline CDR1 MDHEN, CDR2 SYDVKM. CDR3 length equals 13 residues. The CDR3 DNA reads as TGTGCCAGCAGTCCCAAAGTAGGTGGTACTACTTTTTTT. Translated, it gives CASSPKVGGTTFF.

This clone was picked up a small number of times. The genes are TRBV10-3 and TRBJ1-1, with D possibly TRBD1 on 5 matching bases. The CDR3 has 14 residues. CDR1 is ENHRY, CDR2 SYGVKD, per germline. Trimming took off 6 bases at V and 3 bases at J, with 14 bases between the two ends. The CDR3 region has the DNA TGTGCCATCAGAACAGGTCGCGGTGACACTGAAGCTTTCTTT. Protein: CAIRTGRGDTEAFF.

This clone was counted only a few times. The chain links TRBV13 to TRBJ1-2; D is possibly TRBD1 (5 bases). Germline loops: CDR1 PRHDT, CDR2 FYEKMQ (reference sequence). V was trimmed by 4 bases and J by 7 bases, leaving 10 bases between them. CDR3 length: 12 residues. The CDR3 DNA reads as TGTGCCAGCAGCTATTCAGGGTCTGGCTACACCTTC. Residues: CASSYSGSGYTF.

J is TRBJ2-1 and V is TRBV5-4; TRBD2 matches 7 bases. CDR1 and CDR2 (germline): SGHNT, YYREEE (reference sequence). CDR3 size: 15 residues. The ends lost 7 bases at V and 2 bases at J; junction bases unmatched: 9. The CDR3 region has the DNA TGTGCCAGCGGCCCTTCTAGCGGTACCTACAATGAGCAGTTCTTC. It codes for CASGPSSGTYNEQFF.

This clone was counted between two and nine times. J is TRBJ1-1 and V is TRBV18, with TRBD1 matching over 8 bases. The V and J ends lost 2 bases and 1 base, in that order; junction bases with no gene match: 0. CDR3 length equals 14 residues. The V gene's germline CDR1 is KGHSH and CDR2 LQKENI. As DNA, the CDR3 is TGTGCCAGCTCACCAGGGACAGGGAACACTGAAGCTTTCTTT. Its protein product is CASSPGTGNTEAFF.

This clone occurred a few times. The gene calls are TRBV6-5 and TRBJ1-2; D is possibly TRBD1 (6 bases). The CDR3 runs 14 residues. The germline V gene encodes CDR1 MNHEY and CDR2 SVGAGI. V lost 0 bases to trimming and J lost 7 bases, with 12 bases between them. The CDR3 DNA reads as TGTGCCAGCAGTTACTCAGGGGGGGCTCTTGGCTACACCTTC. Translated, it gives CASSYSGGALGYTF.

The rearrangement joins TRBV5-1 to TRBJ2-2, with TRBD1 as a possible D gene (5 bases). The CDR3 runs 17 residues. V was shortened by 2 bases and J by 6 bases, with 20 bases between the two germline ends. Germline V gene lookup returns CDR1 SGHRS and CDR2 YFSETQ. In nucleotides, the CDR3 is TGCGCCAGCAGCTTCGGAGTTGAGCAGGGTCGTTCCGGGGAGCTGTTTTTT. The encoded protein is CASSFGVEQGRSGELFF.

The chain joins TRBV7-3 to TRBJ2-1; D may be TRBD2 (7 bases). The V gene's germline CDR1 is SGHTA and CDR2 FQGTGA. CDR3 length: 18 amino acids. The V and J ends lost 1 base and 1 base respectively, with 17 bases between them. In nucleotides, the CDR3 is TGTGCCAGCAGCTTAAACCCCCCAGGGAGGGGGTCCTACAATGAGCAGTTCTTC. Translation gives CASSLNPPGRGSYNEQFF.

The chain combines TRBV27 with TRBJ2-1; D might be TRBD2 (6 bases). From germline, CDR1 is MNHEY and CDR2 SMNVEV (reference sequence). This CDR3 is 14 amino acids long. V shed 8 bases and J shed 0 bases, with 11 bases lying between them. The CDR3 DNA is TGTGCCAGCCGCGGGGAAAGCTCCTACAATGAGCAGTTCTTC. It specifies CASRGESSYNEQFF.

This clone was seen a few times. This chain uses TRBV6-5 with TRBJ1-1; no clear D gene. The length of the CDR3 is 16 residues. Germline V gives CDR1 MNHEY, CDR2 SVGAGI. Trimming took 0 bases from V and 1 from J, leaving 12 bases between them. CDR3 DNA: TGTGCCAGCAGTTACTCGATTAGCCTAGCGAACACTGAAGCTTTCTTT. Protein sequence: CASSYSISLANTEAFF.

The V call is TRBV5-1, the J call TRBJ1-5; D possibly corresponds to TRBD1 (6 bases). This CDR3 region has 15 residues. Trimming took 4 bases from V and 5 from J, leaving 16 bases between them. Germline-derived CDR1 and CDR2 are SGHRS and YFSETQ. The DNA of the CDR3 is TGCGCCAGCAGCCCGGGCGCGGGGGCACATCAGCCCCAGCATTTT. Its translation: CASSPGAGAHQPQHF.

As DNA, the CDR3 is TGTGCCAGCAGCTTAGCGCGCAGGGCCCCTATCGCTGGGGCCAACGTCCTGACTTTC. Protein product: CASSLARRAPIAGANVLTF. The chain joins TRBV7-6 to TRBJ2-6; TRBD1 might be the D (5 bases). Germline CDR1 is SGHVS and CDR2 is FNYEAQ. The CDR3 consists of 19 residues. With 0 bases removed from V and 2 bases from J, the gap between germline ends came to 17 bases.

The genes are TRBV19 and TRBJ1-1; D not certain. Germline V gives CDR1 LNHDA, CDR2 SQIVND (reference sequence). The germline V and J ends were trimmed by 9 bases and 0 bases, with 20 bases remaining between them. The CDR3 consists of 16 residues. The CDR3 is CASRLGRFLVNTEAFF. DNA for the CDR3: TGTGCCAGCCGCTTGGGGAGGTTTTTGGTGAACACTGAAGCTTTCTTT. Supplemented by reference TRBV19 and TRBJ1-1, the full variable domain reads DGGITQSPKYLFRKEGQNVTLSCEQNLNHDAMYWYRQDPGQGLRLIYYSQIVNDFQKGDIAEGYSVSREKKESFPLTVTSAQKNPTAFYLCASRLGRFLVNTEAFFGQGTRLTVV.

The rearrangement links TRBV5-5 to TRBJ1-1; 7 nucleotides agree with TRBD1. With 2 bases clipped from V and 4 bases from J, the junction kept 5 bases outside the gene matches. CDR1 SGHKS and CDR2 YYEKEE come from the germline V gene (reference sequence). This CDR3 has 14 residues. The CDR3 DNA reads TGTGCCAGCAGCTTCCAGGGGGACGGCACTGAAGCTTTCTTT. The encoded protein is CASSFQGDGTEAFF.

The gene calls are TRBV11-2 and TRBJ2-7, with D possibly TRBD2 on 8 matching bases. The CDR3 loop spans 15 amino acids. V shed 5 bases and J shed 2 bases, with 16 bases lying between them. CDR1 is SGHAT and CDR2 is FQNNGV in the germline V gene. In nucleotides, the CDR3 is TGTGCCAGCAGCCCCGGGAGGGGGCTAACCTACGAGCAGTACTTC. This encodes CASSPGRGLTYEQYF. Together with reference TRBV11-2 and TRBJ2-7, the CDR3 gives the full variable domain: EAGVAQSPRYKIIEKRQSVAFWCNPISGHATLYWYQQILGQGPKLLIQFQNNGVVDDSQLPKDRFSAERLKGVDSTLKIQPAKLEDSAVYLCASSPGRGLTYEQYFGPGTRLTVT.

CDR3 in amino acids: CASSIGQGDAFF. CDR3 bases: TGTGCCAGTAGTATAGGGCAGGGGGACGCTTTCTTT. The chain joins TRBV19 to TRBJ1-1; 7 positions agree with TRBD1. Germline V gives CDR1 LNHDA, CDR2 SQIVND (reference sequence). Trimming cost V 1 base and J 11 bases; bases outside gene matches: 4. This CDR3 is built from 12 residues.

The chain employs TRBV5-4 and TRBJ2-7, with 10 bases matching TRBD2. V lost 3 bases and J lost 2; bases outside the gene matches: 5. Germline-derived CDR1 and CDR2 are SGHNT and YYREEE (reference sequence). This CDR3 spans 15 amino acids. CDR3 sequence reads: CASSSVLAGAYEQYF. The CDR3 DNA follows: TGTGCCAGCAGCTCGGTCCTAGCGGGAGCCTACGAGCAGTACTTC.

For the CDR3, the DNA is TGCGCCAGCAGCCACAAAGGAGGCATGAACACTGAAGCTTTCTTT. It encodes CASSHKGGMNTEAFF. This chain links TRBV4-1 with TRBJ1-1; D gene unclear. CDR1 is MGHRA and CDR2 is YSYEKL in the germline V gene. Trimming stripped 3 bases from V and 0 bases from J, with 11 bases between. The CDR3 is 15 residues long.

The CDR3 region is CASSQDASGLTPYNEQFF. The CDR3 coding sequence is TGCGCCAGCAGCCAAGACGCTAGCGGGCTGACCCCCTACAATGAGCAGTTCTTC. V gene TRBV4-3 combines with J gene TRBJ2-1; TRBD2 matches 8 bases. Germline lookup yields CDR1 LGHNA and CDR2 YSLEER. Germline trimming cut 0 bases from V and 2 bases from J; bases unmatched to any gene: 9. CDR3 length equals 18 residues.

The V gene is TRBV5-1, the J gene TRBJ2-5, with D unresolved. The DNA matches TRBJ2-7 better at its end, which makes the J call doubtful. The CDR3 covers 17 residues. Per germline, CDR1 SGHRS and CDR2 YFSETQ. This CDR3 is CASSLGVLRSDSYEQYF. The CDR3 DNA is TGCGCCAGCAGCTTGGGGGTCTTGCGGTCGGACTCCTACGAGCAGTACTTC.

This clone was seen a single time. This rearrangement joins TRBV29-1 to TRBJ1-1, with TRBD1 identical over 8 bases. CDR3 size: 16 residues. Germline assignment: CDR1 SQVTM and CDR2 ANQGSEA. The V and J ends lost 4 bases and 0 bases, in that order; junction bases with no gene match: 10. The CDR3 bases are TGCAGCGTTGCCCCCTTTGGGACAGGCGTGAACACTGAAGCTTTCTTT. This sequence encodes CSVAPFGTGVNTEAFF.